The T cell receptor beta chain described here comes from a study of chemoradiotherapy in HPV16-positive cancers. Study information: Candidate HPV-specific T-cell clones and common TCR motifs came from functional assays in a couple of HPV16-positive patients.

This CDR3 comprises 12 residues. CDR1 SGHRS and CDR2 YFSETQ come from the germline V gene. V was trimmed by 7 bases and J by 2 bases, leaving 10 bases between them. Overall study results and limits: For HPV16-positive patients, expanding HPV-responsive T cells associated with longer recurrence-free survival.

This clone turned up a few times. No antigen is known for it. Assay: immunoSEQ multiplex PCR; the TCRdb copy retains only in-frame clones and omits some. Of tens of thousands of clones listed, about 87% are singletons. Here the sequenced sample was blood, taken from a patient who underwent chemoradiotherapy. This receptor was identified in a human donor with HPV-associated anogenital cancer. This chain connects TRBV5-1 to TRBJ2-7; D possibly corresponds to TRBD1 (6 bases). The DNA of the CDR3 is TGCGCCAGCCGGACAGAGGCCTACGAGCAGTACTTC. Protein sequence: CASRTEAYEQYF.